This TCR beta chain comes out of a study of blood T cells in healthy people across ages. As concerns this clonotype: What it binds is not known.

V dropped 5 bases and J dropped 4 bases, with 14 bases sitting between them. This CDR3 spans 14 amino acids. Findings and limits, study-wide: Correlation between TCR beta diversity and naive T cell percentage was strong. The study found more naive CD4+ cells and higher diversity in long-lived than aged donors.

Each sample had at least 6 million PBMCs isolated. It was with a sample-barcoded 5' primer and a J-beta primer mix that a second PCR of about 6 to 12 cycles was run. Every single cDNA molecule received a tag from a template-switch adaptor with 12 random nucleotides. TCRdb itself ran the 5' RACE reads through MiXCR, one entry per CDR3 protein. The sample records fewer than 800,000 distinct CDR3 sequences, roughly 50% being singletons. This TCR came from a woman in her fifties or sixties in good health. Sequences were obtained from blood. The chain has TRBV12-3 or TRBV12-4 and TRBJ1-2, with TRBD1 as a possible D gene (5 bases). In DNA, the CDR3 is TGTGCCAGCAGTGACAGCTACCTCGCCTATGGCTACACCTTC. This gives the protein CASSDSYLAYGYTF.